These 32 T cell receptor beta chains came from one sample sequenced in a study of control samples from healthy donors and cancer patients. Sequencing was performed with immunoSEQ multiplex PCR; in TCRdb, only in-frame clones are kept and a portion is missing. The sample lists 120,000 or so clones; about 90% were seen once. The sequenced sample was blood. These receptors came from a man aged 18 to 30 in good health.

The chain has TRBV4-1 and TRBJ2-5; TRBD1 might be the D (5 bases). The CDR3 has 16 residues. Germline CDR1 and CDR2: MGHRA and YSYEKL. Trimming took 1 base from V and 3 from J, leaving 15 bases between them. The CDR3 spells CASSQVLFRVEETQYF. The CDR3 coding sequence is TGCGCCAGCAGCCAAGTTCTTTTCAGGGTGGAAGAGACCCAGTACTTC.

The V gene is TRBV9, the J gene TRBJ2-3; possibly TRBD1 for D (6 bases). The germline V and J ends were trimmed by 0 bases and 4 bases, with 12 bases remaining between them. This CDR3 contains 15 residues. Germline assignment: CDR1 SGDLS and CDR2 YYNGEE. The CDR3 spells CASSVAGRGSDTQYF. In DNA form, the CDR3 reads TGTGCCAGCAGCGTAGCTGGCAGGGGATCAGATACGCAGTATTTT.

The chain joins TRBV6-5 to TRBJ1-2; D perhaps matches TRBD1 (6 bases). The CDR3 contains 14 residues. Germline values: CDR1 MNHEY, CDR2 SVGAGI. V lost 7 bases and J lost 4, with 16 bases in between. The CDR3, as DNA: TGTGCCAGCAACAAACAGGGCATCAGCTATGGCTACACCTTC. This translates into CASNKQGISYGYTF.

V gene TRBV7-9 combines with J gene TRBJ1-1; weak D call: TRBD1 (6 bases). Germline V gene lookup returns CDR1 SEHNR and CDR2 FQNEAQ (reference sequence). V lost 1 base to trimming and J lost 6 bases, with 18 bases between them. The CDR3 runs 16 residues. CDR3 nucleotide sequence: TGTGCCAGCAGCTTAGGGGTGGGGGCGCGGGGCGCTGAAGCTTTCTTT. This gives the protein CASSLGVGARGAEAFF. Supplemented by reference TRBV7-9 and TRBJ1-1, the full variable domain reads DTGVSQNPRHKITKRGQNVTFRCDPISEHNRLYWYRQTLGQGPEFLTYFQNEAQLEKSRLLSDRFSAERPKGSFSTLEIQRTEQGDSAMYLCASSLGVGARGAEAFFGQGTRLTVV.

The V call is TRBV7-2, the J call TRBJ2-2, with a possible D match to TRBD2 (5 bases). CDR1 and CDR2 from the germline V gene are SGHTA and FQGNSA. The length of the CDR3 is 15 residues. Trimming pared 5 bases from V and 1 base from J, leaving 11 bases between. The CDR3 nucleotides read TGTGCCAGCAGCCCTTTGGCGGGGAACACCGGGGAGCTGTTTTTT. Residues: CASSPLAGNTGELFF.

This clone was counted between two and nine times. This rearrangement joins TRBV12-5 to TRBJ1-1; D is undetermined. Germline CDR1 LGHNT, CDR2 FRNRAP. The V end lost 0 bases, the J end lost 8 bases, and 10 bases lay between the germline ends. The CDR3 spans 13 residues. CDR3 nucleotide sequence: TGTGCTAGTGGTTTGGTACGAATGACGGAAGCTTTCTTT. It yields the protein CASGLVRMTEAFF.

The chain employs TRBV6-5 and TRBJ1-6; D is unclear. Per the germline V gene, CDR1 is MNHEY and CDR2 is SVGAGI. Trimming cost V 8 bases and J 4 bases, with 15 bases left between them. This CDR3 has 15 amino acids. The CDR3 nucleotides read TGTGCCAGCTCCCCCGCGCAGGCATATAATTCACCCCTCCACTTT. It yields the protein CASSPAQAYNSPLHF.

This clone came up once. V is TRBV27 and J is TRBJ2-3, with TRBD2 identical over 11 bases. This CDR3 is built from 16 residues. With 7 bases clipped from V and 6 bases from J, the junction kept 12 bases outside the gene matches. Germline CDR1 is MNHEY and CDR2 is SMNVEV (reference sequence). CDR3 residues: CASNRLAGGPWDTQYF. For the CDR3, the DNA is TGTGCCAGCAACCGCTTAGCGGGAGGGCCTTGGGATACGCAGTATTTT.

The count of this clone is one. J is TRBJ2-7 and V is TRBV5-4, with D perhaps matching TRBD2 (6 bases). Trimming stripped 4 bases from V and 4 bases from J, with 18 bases between. CDR3 size: 15 residues. Germline CDR1 reads SGHNT; CDR2 reads YYREEE (reference sequence). In nucleotides, the CDR3 is TGTGCCAGCAGCCCCGGCGGGACTCTTCCTTACGAGCAGTACTTC. Amino acids: CASSPGGTLPYEQYF.

The rearrangement joins TRBV7-2 to TRBJ1-1; D is unresolved. With 3 bases removed from V and 6 bases from J, the gap between germline ends came to 23 bases. Germline loops: CDR1 SGHTA, CDR2 FQGNSA. This CDR3 spans 17 amino acids. The CDR3 region has the DNA TGTGCCAGCAGCTTTTTATTCGCAACTGAGGTCAGTGCTGAAGCTTTCTTT. Encoded protein: CASSFLFATEVSAEAFF.

J is TRBJ1-3 and V is TRBV29-1; 9 bases map to TRBD1. Per germline, CDR1 SQVTM and CDR2 ANQGSEA. The V gene end was trimmed by 7 bases and the J gene end by 3 bases; junction bases not matched to a gene: 7. CDR3 length equals 14 residues. CDR3 bases: TGCAGCGCCGGCGACAGGGGGGGTGGAAACACCATATATTTT. Translated: CSAGDRGGGNTIYF.

V usage is TRBV28 and J usage is TRBJ2-1, with TRBD1 identical over 7 bases. CDR3 size: 14 residues. V trimming: 6 bases; J trimming: 2 bases; junction bases outside the gene matches: 4. From germline, CDR1 is MDHEN and CDR2 SYDVKM. For the CDR3, the DNA is TGTGCCAGCAGAGAGGGGGCACCCTACAATGAGCAGTTCTTC. The encoded protein is CASREGAPYNEQFF.

The chain uses TRBV3-1 (or the pseudogene TRBV3-2) and TRBJ1-1; TRBD1 is a possible D gene (6 bases). The CDR3 length is 15 residues. Germline V CDR1 and CDR2: LGHDT, YNNKEL (reference sequence). V lost 4 bases and J 0 bases, leaving 12 bases between the germline ends. The CDR3 nucleotides are TGTGCCAGCAGCCCCTCCACAGGGCTGAACACTGAAGCTTTCTTT. Translated, it gives CASSPSTGLNTEAFF.

This chain links TRBV29-1 with TRBJ1-1; D is undetermined. V dropped 4 bases and J dropped 7 bases, with 13 bases sitting between them. Germline V gives CDR1 SQVTM, CDR2 ANQGSEA. The CDR3 extends over 12 amino acids. CDR3 bases: TGCAGCGTTGGACCGGCGGGCGGTGAAGCTTTCTTT. Translation: CSVGPAGGEAFF.

CDR3 coding DNA: TGTGCCAGCAGTTTTGCACAGGGACTTGAAAAACTGTTTTTT. It specifies CASSFAQGLEKLFF. The chain uses TRBV28 and TRBJ1-4; D possibly corresponds to TRBD1 (6 bases). Per germline, CDR1 MDHEN and CDR2 SYDVKM. The CDR3 has 14 residues. V dropped 3 bases and J dropped 7 bases, with 12 bases sitting between them. Full variable domain (remainder filled in from reference TRBV28 and TRBJ1-4): DVKVTQSSRYLVKRTGEKVFLECVQDMDHENMFWYRQDPGLGLRLIYFSYDVKMKEKGDIPEGYSVSREKKERFSLILESASTNQTSMYLCASSFAQGLEKLFFGSGTQLSVL.

This clone was detected only once. This chain connects TRBV27 to TRBJ2-1; TRBD2 matches at 8 bases. This CDR3 spans 15 amino acids. The V gene's germline CDR1 is MNHEY and CDR2 SMNVEV (reference sequence). J gave up 4 bases and V 4 bases, and 6 bases lay outside the gene matches. CDR3 bases: TGTGCCAGCAGTTCGACCGGGACTAGTTACAATGAGCAGTTCTTC. Protein product: CASSSTGTSYNEQFF.

V usage is TRBV5-1 and J usage is TRBJ1-4; D remains ambiguous. V shed 1 base and J shed 7 bases, with 11 bases lying between them. The CDR3 sequence is 14 residues long. Germline V gene lookup returns CDR1 SGHRS and CDR2 YFSETQ. CDR3 residues: CASSLYLGGEKLFF. Written as DNA, the CDR3 is TGCGCCAGCAGCTTGTACCTTGGCGGTGAAAAACTGTTTTTT.

The chain combines TRBV11-2 with TRBJ1-2; possible D gene TRBD1, 5 bases. Trimming cost V 1 base and J 7 bases, with 19 bases left between them. Germline V gene sequence: CDR1 SGHAT, CDR2 FQNNGV. The CDR3 contains 16 residues. CDR3 loop: CASSLALTGHRAGYTF. The CDR3 DNA reads as TGTGCCAGCAGCTTAGCTCTAACAGGTCATAGGGCTGGCTACACCTTC.

In this sample, this clone turned up a few times. V is TRBV9 and J is TRBJ1-1; D perhaps matches TRBD1 (5 bases). V gave up 4 bases and J gave up 5 bases, with 12 bases separating them. The length of the CDR3 is 13 residues. Germline V gene data show CDR1 as SGDLS and CDR2 as YYNGEE. The CDR3: CASSTGGGTEAFF. CDR3 coding DNA: TGTGCCAGCAGCACAGGCGGGGGGACTGAAGCTTTCTTT.

This chain uses TRBV10-3 with TRBJ1-6; D remains unclear. This CDR3 is 15 amino acids long. V was trimmed by 3 bases and J by 6 bases, leaving 12 bases between them. Germline loops: CDR1 ENHRY, CDR2 SYGVKD. CDR3 DNA sequence: TGTGCCATCAGTGATCCGACTGAGCCTAATTCACCCCTCCACTTT. Its protein product is CAISDPTEPNSPLHF.

The gene calls are TRBV9 and TRBJ2-2; 7 bases are a match to TRBD1. V dropped 2 bases and J dropped 0; count of bases not matched to a gene: 4. CDR3 size: 16 residues. Per germline, CDR1 SGDLS and CDR2 YYNGEE. CDR3 sequence (DNA): TGTGCCAGCAGCGTTCGAGGGGGCCCGAACACCGGGGAGCTGTTTTTT. As protein: CASSVRGGPNTGELFF.

The gene calls are TRBV28 and TRBJ1-2; 8 bases are shared with TRBD1. The germline CDR1 and CDR2 sequences are MDHEN and SYDVKM. CDR3 length equals 14 residues. Germline trimming cut 3 bases from V and 2 bases from J; bases unmatched to any gene: 2. For the CDR3, the DNA is TGTGCCAGCAGTTTGGGACAGGCCAACTATGGCTACACCTTC. Translation gives CASSLGQANYGYTF.

This chain joins TRBV4-1 and TRBJ2-1; the match to TRBD1 covers 9 bases. The CDR3 runs 15 residues. Trimming took 1 base from V and 8 from J; bases not matched to a gene: 6. Germline CDR1 and CDR2: MGHRA and YSYEKL. The CDR3 nucleotides read TGCGCCAGCAGCCAAGGGGACAGGGAAGTAGATGAGCAGTTCTTC. Translating it yields CASSQGDREVDEQFF.

The genes are TRBV7-8 and TRBJ2-7, with 10 nucleotides matching TRBD2. Germline V CDR1 and CDR2: SGHVS, FQNEAQ. The CDR3 length is 19 residues. Trimming took 5 bases from V and 5 from J; bases not matched to a gene: 21. The CDR3 coding sequence is TGTGCCAGCAGCAAACAGTCTCTAGCGGGAGTGTTGTCGGGCGACGAGCAGTACTTC. Encoded protein: CASSKQSLAGVLSGDEQYF.

The V call is TRBV19, the J call TRBJ2-1, with a tentative D call TRBD2 (5 bases). Germline CDR1 and CDR2: LNHDA and SQIVND (reference sequence). The V gene lost 5 bases and the J gene lost 13 bases, with 21 bases spanning the gap. This CDR3 is 14 amino acids long. CDR3 residues: CASSWGVLAPGQFF. DNA for the CDR3: TGTGCCAGTAGTTGGGGAGTGCTGGCGCCGGGACAGTTCTTC. Full variable domain (remainder filled in from reference TRBV19 and TRBJ2-1): DGGITQSPKYLFRKEGQNVTLSCEQNLNHDAMYWYRQDPGQGLRLIYYSQIVNDFQKGDIAEGYSVSREKKESFPLTVTSAQKNPTAFYLCASSWGVLAPGQFFGPGTRLTVL.

This clone occurred once. The gene calls are TRBV27 and TRBJ1-2; D ambiguous. The CDR3 runs to 13 residues. Looked up from germline, CDR1 is MNHEY and CDR2 is SMNVEV (reference sequence). V was clipped by 3 bases and J by 7 bases, with 12 bases between them. In nucleotides, the CDR3 is TGTGCCAGCAGTTTGGTGCGAGATCGTGGCTACACCTTC. Its translation is CASSLVRDRGYTF.

The rearrangement uses TRBV7-7 and TRBJ2-5; weak D call: TRBD2 (6 bases). The CDR3 totals 12 residues. From germline, CDR1 is SSHAT and CDR2 FNYEAQ (reference sequence). CDR3 sequence (DNA): TGTGCTAGCGGTCAGGACCAAGAGACCCAGTACTTC. Protein product: CASGQDQETQYF.

The chain recombines TRBV5-1 with TRBJ2-7, with 9 nucleotides matching TRBD1. The CDR3 has 16 residues. Germline-derived CDR1 and CDR2 are SGHRS and YFSETQ. Trimming cost V 0 bases and J 5 bases; bases outside gene matches: 9. The CDR3, as DNA: TGCGCCAGCAGCTTGGTAGGGCGGACAGGGGTTGACGAGCAGTACTTC. Translated: CASSLVGRTGVDEQYF.

The chain uses TRBV11-3 and TRBJ2-5, with 11 bases aligning to TRBD2. Losses at the gene ends were 5 bases for V and 4 bases for J; bases not matched to a gene: 12. Germline CDR1 and CDR2: SGHNT and YENEEA. The CDR3 extends over 17 amino acids. The CDR3 sequence is CASSKGLAATSGETQYF. CDR3 bases: TGTGCCAGCAGCAAGGGACTAGCGGCCACGTCCGGAGAGACCCAGTACTTC.

With respect to this clone: A read error may produce the germline difference seen at one junction end. CDR3 in amino acids: CASSLTSGSHNEQFF. The CDR3 DNA reads TGTGCCAGCAGTTTAACTAGCGGGAGCCACAATGAGCAGTTCTTC. The rearrangement joins TRBV7-3 to TRBJ2-1; the match to TRBD2 covers 11 bases. The CDR3 spans 15 residues. CDR1 SGHTA and CDR2 FQGTGA come from the germline V gene. The whole variable domain, filled in from reference TRBV7-3 and TRBJ2-1, reads GAGVSQTPSNKVTEKGKYVELRCDPISGHTALYWYRQSLGQGPEFLIYFQGTGAADDSGLPNDRFFAVRPEGSVSTLKIQRTERGDSAVYLCASSLTSGSHNEQFFGPGTRLTVL.

The chain couples TRBV23-1 to TRBJ1-5, with TRBD1 identical over 10 bases. TRBV23-1 qualifies as an ORF whose function is uncertain. V dropped 4 bases and J dropped 0; count of bases not matched to a gene: 12. CDR3 length: 19 residues. CDR3 sequence (DNA): TGCGCCAGCAGTCCTATTCCGGGACAGGGGCAATCTAGCAATCAGCCCCAGCATTTT. Its protein is CASSPIPGQGQSSNQPQHF.

This clone has just one count. The chain employs TRBV30 and TRBJ1-5; D may be TRBD1 (5 bases). The CDR3 is 13 amino acids. Trimming pared 3 bases from V and 6 bases from J, leaving 12 bases between. The germline CDR1 and CDR2 sequences are GTSNPN and SVGIG (reference sequence). CDR3 sequence reads: CAWRGVSGQPQHF. The CDR3 coding sequence is TGTGCCTGGAGAGGGGTTTCGGGTCAGCCCCAGCATTTT. Full variable domain (missing parts from reference TRBV30 and TRBJ1-5): SQTIHQWPATLVQPVGSPLSLECTVEGTSNPNLYWYRQAAGRGLQLLFYSVGIGQISSEVPQNLSASRPQDRQFILSSKKLLLSDSGFYLCAWRGVSGQPQHFGDGTRLSIL.